This T cell receptor (beta chain) was sequenced during a study of T-cell memory formation after mild COVID-19 (dated by TCRdb to the early 2020s). For the study in its entirety: TCR sequence clusters from the two donors were found to be largely donor specific. Longitudinal TCRalpha and TCRbeta repertoire sequencing tracked T-cell clones expanding and contracting after mild COVID-19 in a couple of donors. The cohort comprised two young, previously healthy adult volunteers, one female and one male.

V lost 6 bases and J lost 7 bases; the stretch between them is 16 bases long. Inclusive of the bounding cysteine and phenylalanine, the CDR3 is 14 residues long. This entry keeps only the CDR3 DNA: 42 bases, framed from base 1. On the study overall, not on this receptor specifically: Only a couple of mild cases were covered in the study, and larger cohorts including severe cases with pre-infection samples were considered necessary. Some responding clones were found in pre-infection memory, which suggests that pre-existing cross-reactive memory T cells took part in the SARS-CoV-2 response. SARS-CoV-2 specificity of the second-wave clones peaking on day 37 was not confirmed. Contracting CD4+ clones were found mainly in CM and EM memory subsets, while CD8+ clones were enriched in EMRA. From day 15 to 85, contracting clones showed balanced CD4/CD8 phenotypes, whereas a second wave of clones that expanded from day 15 to 37 leaned towards CD4+.

Ficoll-Paque density gradient centrifugation was the method used to isolate PBMCs. This clonotype was found a few times. This receptor's antigen is unknown. Qualities for individual bases were not recorded, and no much larger clone is one base off. The instrument was an Illumina NovaSeq 6000. cDNA libraries for TCRalpha and TCRbeta were prepared by 5'RACE using constant-segment primers, with sample barcodes and unique molecular identifiers added. Trizol reagent was used to extract RNA from every sample. Libraries were amplified in two PCR steps, with a second sample barcode and Illumina TruSeq adapters added in the second step. Sequencing of libraries was performed on an Illumina NovaSeq with 2 x 150 bp paired-end reads. In the source study's methods: The reads were demultiplexed and collapsed into UMI-guided consensus sequences using migec v1.2.7. Using mixcr v2.1.11, the UMI consensuses were aligned to TRA and TRB V and J templates and assembled into clonotypes. A clonotype was counted as expanded or contracted only when both edgeR and NoisET called the clonotype significant, with the noise models trained on biological replicates. For edgeR calls, the cutoffs were a false discovery rate-adjusted p below 0.01 and a log2 fold-change threshold of 1. As an exploratory analysis of dynamics, max-normalized trajectories of the 1000 most abundant clonotypes were examined with PCA combined with hierarchical clustering. Separately sequenced CD4+ and CD8+ repertoires were used to assign the CD4 or CD8 phenotype of responding clones. The public reads were run again by TCRdb, first through fastp at Q25 and then through MiXCR, and only productive beta chains were kept. For every CDR3 protein sequence, its rows merge into one entry that carries the most common genes and DNA. The V and J calls and clone size are TCRdb's, not the authors'. This sample comprises approximately 150,000 distinct CDR3 sequences, about 5.5% of them detected only once. About 2% of the sample is held by the ten biggest clonotypes.

The source material was PBMCs or a T cell subset sorted from them (not recorded which). The sequence was obtained from an adult woman who had mild COVID-19 (a few samples of this study predate the infection). The sample titles of this study are shuffled in the database, so cell type and time point are left out; the donor was told from shared clones. The rearranged chain carries TRBV12-3 or TRBV12-4 and TRBJ1-5; TRBD1 is possibly the D segment (6 matching bases). The CDR3 protein: CASSYRGFRQPQHF. The DNA reads as follows: TGTGCCAGCAGCTATAGGGGGTTCAGACAGCCCCAGCATTTT.